A selection of T cell receptor beta chains follows, all from one sample in a study of Graves' ophthalmopathy and Graves' hyperthyroidism. MiXCR, applied by TCRdb to the multiplex PCR reads, yields one record per CDR3 protein. The table records just over 400,000 distinct CDR3 sequences, about 21% of them present only once. Sequencing was done on a sample of peripheral blood. The receptor set was obtained from a woman under 30 with stable Graves' hyperthyroidism. Each CDR3 is given with its conserved first and last residue. The D gene is left open where the match is weak. Clone size is not always given. Where it is, it says once, few, many or a class for expanded clones.

clone_size: many
v_call: TRBV19
j_call: TRBJ2-5
d_call: NA
cdr3_length: 14
cdr3_aa: CASSINRDGETQYF
cdr3_nt: TGTGCCAGTAGTATCAACAGGGATGGAGAGACCCAGTACTTC

clone_size: NA
v_call: TRBV19
j_call: TRBJ2-2
d_call: TRBD2
cdr3_length: 16
cdr3_aa: CASSVRGGAITGELFF
cdr3_nt: TGTGCCAGTAGTGTTCGCGGGGGGGCCATCACCGGGGAGCTGTTTTTT

clone_size: NA
v_call: TRBV4-1
j_call: TRBJ2-5
d_call: TRBD2
cdr3_length: 17
cdr3_aa: CASSQDRSSGSGKTQYF
cdr3_nt: TGCGCCAGCAGCCAAGATCGATCAAGCGGGAGTGGGAAGACCCAGTACTTC

clone_size: many
v_call: TRBV12-3/TRBV12-4
j_call: TRBJ2-5
d_call: NA
cdr3_length: 14
cdr3_aa: CASTLSGGPETQYF
cdr3_nt: TGTGCCAGCACCCTCTCTGGGGGGCCAGAGACCCAGTACTTC

clone_size: few
v_call: TRBV7-6
j_call: TRBJ1-2
d_call: NA
cdr3_length: 15
cdr3_aa: CASSSVTGQFYGYTF
cdr3_nt: TGTGCCAGCAGCTCAGTGACAGGCCAGTTCTATGGCTACACCTTC

clone_size: few
v_call: TRBV20-1
j_call: TRBJ1-5
d_call: TRBD1
cdr3_length: 14
cdr3_aa: CSARTGPPNQPQHF
cdr3_nt: TGCAGTGCGAGGACAGGGCCTCCCAATCAGCCCCAGCATTTT

clone_size: many
v_call: TRBV12-3/TRBV12-4
j_call: TRBJ2-7
d_call: TRBD1
cdr3_length: 13
cdr3_aa: CASSSDRKYEQYF
cdr3_nt: TGTGCCAGCAGTTCGGACAGGAAATACGAGCAGTACTTC

clone_size: many
v_call: TRBV14
j_call: TRBJ1-2
d_call: NA
cdr3_length: 13
cdr3_aa: CASSEGDWYGYTF
cdr3_nt: TGTGCCAGCAGCGAGGGGGATTGGTATGGCTACACCTTC

clone_size: many
v_call: TRBV15
j_call: TRBJ2-2
d_call: NA
cdr3_length: 18
cdr3_aa: CATSRAPRRRRNDGELFF
cdr3_nt: TGTGCCACCAGCAGAGCTCCCAGGAGGCGACGAAACGACGGGGAGCTGTTTTTT

clone_size: many
v_call: TRBV6-5
j_call: TRBJ1-1
d_call: NA
cdr3_length: 15
cdr3_aa: CASSPQEGWNTEAFF
cdr3_nt: TGTGCCAGCAGTCCCCAAGAGGGATGGAACACTGAAGCTTTCTTT

clone_size: many
v_call: TRBV2
j_call: TRBJ2-7
d_call: NA
cdr3_length: 15
cdr3_aa: CASSTYKGDFYEQYF
cdr3_nt: TGTGCCAGCAGTACTTATAAGGGGGATTTCTACGAGCAGTACTTC

clone_size: NA
v_call: TRBV12-5
j_call: TRBJ2-1
d_call: TRBD1
cdr3_length: 18
cdr3_aa: CASARWNRGVSPYNEKFF
cdr3_nt: TGTGCTAGTGCCCGATGGAACAGGGGGGTAAGCCCCTACAATGAGAAGTTCTTC

clone_size: NA
v_call: TRBV20-1
j_call: TRBJ1-1
d_call: TRBD1
cdr3_length: 14
cdr3_aa: CSARSDREVTEAFF
cdr3_nt: TGCAGTGCTAGGTCCGACAGGGAGGTCACTGAAGCTTTCTTT

clone_size: NA
v_call: TRBV30
j_call: TRBJ2-6
d_call: NA
cdr3_length: 14
cdr3_aa: CAWSVESGANVLTF
cdr3_nt: TGTGCCTGGAGCGTGGAGTCTGGGGCCAACGTCCTGACTTTC

clone_size: many
v_call: TRBV9
j_call: TRBJ2-7
d_call: TRBD1
cdr3_length: 14
cdr3_aa: CASSRGGTAYEQYF
cdr3_nt: TGTGCCAGCAGCCGAGGGGGCACGGCCTACGAGCAGTACTTC

clone_size: many
v_call: TRBV5-1
j_call: TRBJ2-5
d_call: NA
cdr3_length: 15
cdr3_aa: CASSGDGRGQETQYF
cdr3_nt: TGCGCCAGCAGTGGAGACGGGAGAGGACAAGAGACCCAGTACTTC

clone_size: many
v_call: TRBV10-3
j_call: TRBJ1-6
d_call: NA
cdr3_length: 13
cdr3_aa: CAISAIDNSPLHF
cdr3_nt: TGTGCCATCAGTGCGATTGATAATTCACCCCTCCACTTT

clone_size: NA
v_call: TRBV19
j_call: TRBJ2-4
d_call: TRBD1
cdr3_length: 16
cdr3_aa: CASSISATGTKNIQYF
cdr3_nt: TGTGCCAGTAGTATTTCGGCGACAGGGACCAAAAACATTCAGTACTTC

clone_size: NA
v_call: TRBV7-2
j_call: TRBJ1-2
d_call: NA
cdr3_length: 15
cdr3_aa: CASSSSGRTLGGYTF
cdr3_nt: TGTGCCAGCAGCTCAAGCGGCCGGACTTTAGGTGGCTACACCTTC

clone_size: NA
v_call: TRBV20-1
j_call: TRBJ2-5
d_call: TRBD1
cdr3_length: 14
cdr3_aa: CSARDQGAQETQYF
cdr3_nt: TGCAGTGCTAGAGATCAGGGGGCACAAGAGACCCAGTACTTC

clone_size: NA
v_call: TRBV28
j_call: TRBJ2-7
d_call: NA
cdr3_length: 16
cdr3_aa: CASRAAFGVYSYEQYF
cdr3_nt: TGTGCCAGCAGGGCGGCGTTCGGCGTTTACTCCTACGAGCAGTACTTC

clone_size: many
v_call: TRBV20-1
j_call: TRBJ1-5
d_call: TRBD1
cdr3_length: 15
cdr3_aa: CSASRGQGINQPQHF
cdr3_nt: TGCAGTGCTAGCCGTGGACAGGGAATCAATCAGCCCCAGCATTTT

clone_size: few
v_call: TRBV4-1
j_call: TRBJ1-1
d_call: TRBD1
cdr3_length: 15
cdr3_aa: CASSQEGTVNTEAFF
cdr3_nt: TGCGCCAGCAGCCAAGAGGGGACAGTGAACACTGAAGCTTTCTTT

clone_size: NA
v_call: TRBV4-1
j_call: TRBJ2-7
d_call: TRBD2
cdr3_length: 15
cdr3_aa: CASSQGAGGGSEQYF
cdr3_nt: TGCGCCAGCAGCCAAGGGGCGGGAGGAGGCTCCGAGCAGTACTTC

clone_size: few
v_call: TRBV5-1
j_call: TRBJ2-7
d_call: TRBD1
cdr3_length: 14
cdr3_aa: CASSTGTGSYEQYF
cdr3_nt: TGCGCCAGCAGCACCGGGACAGGGTCGTACGAGCAGTACTTC

clone_size: many
v_call: TRBV27
j_call: TRBJ2-7
d_call: TRBD2
cdr3_length: 14
cdr3_aa: CASSLTSGAYEQYF
cdr3_nt: TGTGCCAGCAGTTTAACTAGCGGGGCCTACGAGCAGTACTTC

clone_size: many
v_call: TRBV7-9
j_call: TRBJ2-5
d_call: TRBD1
cdr3_length: 16
cdr3_aa: CASTSLGQGDQETQYF
cdr3_nt: TGTGCCAGCACCTCTCTGGGACAGGGAGACCAAGAGACCCAGTACTTC

clone_size: many
v_call: TRBV18
j_call: TRBJ1-1
d_call: NA
cdr3_length: 13
cdr3_aa: CASSTSGDTEAFF
cdr3_nt: TGTGCCAGCTCAACATCGGGGGACACTGAAGCTTTCTTT

clone_size: NA
v_call: TRBV3-1
j_call: TRBJ2-7
d_call: NA
cdr3_length: 14
cdr3_aa: CASSQDRQIYEQYF
cdr3_nt: TGTGCCAGCAGCCAAGATAGGCAGATCTACGAGCAGTACTTC

clone_size: NA
v_call: TRBV29-1
j_call: TRBJ1-1
d_call: NA
cdr3_length: 11
cdr3_aa: CSFLPNTEAFF
cdr3_nt: TGCAGTTTCCTCCCGAACACTGAAGCTTTCTTT

clone_size: NA
v_call: TRBV20-1
j_call: TRBJ2-7
d_call: TRBD2
cdr3_length: 16
cdr3_aa: CSAMGLEMAYSYEQYF
cdr3_nt: TGCAGTGCAATGGGACTAGAGATGGCATACTCCTACGAGCAGTACTTC

clone_size: many
v_call: TRBV28
j_call: TRBJ2-5
d_call: NA
cdr3_length: 13
cdr3_aa: CASSLQDQETQYF
cdr3_nt: TGTGCCAGCAGCCTGCAGGATCAAGAGACCCAGTACTTC

clone_size: many
v_call: TRBV15
j_call: TRBJ2-7
d_call: NA
cdr3_length: 15
cdr3_aa: CATSRDPGPTNEQYF
cdr3_nt: TGTGCCACCAGCAGAGACCCGGGCCCTACGAACGAGCAGTACTTC

clone_size: NA
v_call: TRBV11-2
j_call: TRBJ2-7
d_call: TRBD2
cdr3_length: 14
cdr3_aa: CASSQLAGGGEQYF
cdr3_nt: TGTGCCAGCAGCCAACTAGCGGGGGGCGGCGAGCAGTACTTC

clone_size: many
v_call: TRBV6-1
j_call: TRBJ1-2
d_call: NA
cdr3_length: 15
cdr3_aa: CAGRAVTATNYGYTF
cdr3_nt: TGTGCCGGCAGGGCAGTGACAGCGACAAACTATGGCTACACCTTC

clone_size: many
v_call: TRBV19
j_call: TRBJ1-1
d_call: TRBD1
cdr3_length: 12
cdr3_aa: CASTTGPTEAFF
cdr3_nt: TGTGCCAGTACGACAGGGCCCACTGAAGCTTTCTTT

clone_size: many
v_call: TRBV19
j_call: TRBJ1-2
d_call: NA
cdr3_length: 13
cdr3_aa: CASSMAYAGGYTF
cdr3_nt: TGTGCCAGTAGTATGGCCTACGCCGGAGGCTACACCTTC

clone_size: many
v_call: TRBV6-2/TRBV6-3
j_call: TRBJ2-7
d_call: NA
cdr3_length: 12
cdr3_aa: CASSLRLSEQYF
cdr3_nt: TGTGCCAGCAGTTTACGGCTATCCGAGCAGTACTTC

clone_size: many
v_call: TRBV14
j_call: TRBJ1-1
d_call: NA
cdr3_length: 16
cdr3_aa: CASSQSIPGRGTEAFF
cdr3_nt: TGTGCCAGCAGCCAATCGATTCCGGGTAGGGGCACTGAAGCTTTCTTT

clone_size: many
v_call: TRBV7-2
j_call: TRBJ2-7
d_call: NA
cdr3_length: 13
cdr3_aa: CASSPLGGGEQYF
cdr3_nt: TGTGCCAGCAGCCCTCTGGGGGGTGGTGAGCAGTACTTC

clone_size: many
v_call: TRBV24-1
j_call: TRBJ2-5
d_call: TRBD2
cdr3_length: 15
cdr3_aa: CATSDRLAGSETQYF
cdr3_nt: TGTGCCACCAGTGATCGACTAGCGGGGTCTGAGACCCAGTACTTC

clone_size: many
v_call: TRBV15
j_call: TRBJ1-5
d_call: TRBD1
cdr3_length: 15
cdr3_aa: CATSRDRGSNQPQHF
cdr3_nt: TGTGCCACCAGCAGGGACAGGGGGAGCAATCAGCCCCAGCATTTT

clone_size: NA
v_call: TRBV4-2
j_call: TRBJ2-5
d_call: TRBD2
cdr3_length: 15
cdr3_aa: CASSQQTSGKETQYF
cdr3_nt: TGTGCCAGCAGCCAACAGACTAGCGGGAAAGAGACCCAGTACTTC

clone_size: NA
v_call: TRBV12-3/TRBV12-4
j_call: TRBJ1-1
d_call: TRBD1
cdr3_length: 13
cdr3_aa: CASSPRQGPEAFF
cdr3_nt: TGTGCCAGCAGTCCCCGACAGGGCCCTGAAGCTTTCTTT

clone_size: many
v_call: TRBV6-5
j_call: TRBJ1-1
d_call: NA
cdr3_length: 15
cdr3_aa: CASSLTPQGNTEAFF
cdr3_nt: TGTGCCAGCAGTTTAACCCCACAGGGGAACACTGAAGCTTTCTTT

clone_size: many
v_call: TRBV7-6
j_call: TRBJ2-5
d_call: NA
cdr3_length: 14
cdr3_aa: CASSSAELGETQYF
cdr3_nt: TGTGCCAGCAGCTCGGCGGAACTCGGGGAGACCCAGTACTTC